This TCR beta chain is drawn from a study of CD8 T cells in ankylosing spondylitis. Findings and caveats of the study: Typical of ankylosing spondylitis blood, it appeared, was a TCR beta motif of roughly eight highly homologous variants.

TCRdb re-derived calls from the 5' RACE reads in MiXCR, one entry per CDR3 protein. The sample has fewer than 450,000 distinct CDR3 sequences; about 15% are singletons. V shed 0 bases and J shed 0 bases, with 9 bases lying between them. CDR3 size: 15 residues. Looked up from germline, CDR1 is SGHKS and CDR2 is YYEKEE (reference sequence). As to this clonotype: Its matching antigen is unknown.

The clonotype originates from a male donor with ankylosing spondylitis. Sequencing was carried out using blood, either unsorted or a sorted T cell fraction (not recorded which). The genes are TRBV5-5 and TRBJ1-1; D is unresolved. The CDR3 protein is CASSLVGSMNTEAFF. For the CDR3, the DNA is TGTGCCAGCAGCTTGGTAGGCAGCATGAACACTGAAGCTTTCTTT.